These T cell receptor beta chains were read from a single sample in a study of cytomegalovirus exposure and HLA in healthy donors. TCRdb keeps only in-frame clones here, not all; method: immunoSEQ multiplex PCR. The sample has around 150,000 clones, approximately 70% seen once. The sample taken for sequencing was PBMCs. These receptors were collected from a middle-aged man in good health and CMV-seropositive. Each CDR3 is given without its conserved first and last residue.

>TRBV14|.
AMGGSVRSGGKSYEQY
>TRBV5-1|TRBJ1-2
ASSLYGQTNEGYT
>TRBV9|TRBJ1-1
ASSVVGTGGSEAF
>TRBV7-2|TRBJ2-1
ASSFRSGVTYNEQF
>TRBV6-4|TRBJ2-3
ASSDSRGGPDTQY
>TRBV10-3|TRBJ2-3
AISESHLTDTQY
>TRBV29-1|TRBJ2-2
SVGGGASGELF
>TRBV11-2|TRBJ2-2
ASSPKAGGNTGELF
>TRBV7-2|.
ASSLGQNEQY
>TRBV11-1|TRBJ1-2
ASSPGAGGDYGYT
>TRBV20-1|TRBJ2-1
SARRGNEQF
>TRBV7-2|TRBJ1-5
ASSLGDRDQPQH
>TRBV7-2|TRBJ1-6
ASSLEGVRTGATNSPLH
>TRBV5-1|TRBJ1-2
ASSLVGRRGPDYGYT
>TRBV7-9|TRBJ1-1
ASSLSGQGANTEAF
>TRBV5-1|TRBJ2-5
ASSPRPTETQY
>TRBV7-6|TRBJ1-5
ASSLAWGQPQH
>TRBV7-9|TRBJ2-4
ASSASLAGGPMRNIQY
>TRBV5-4|TRBJ2-3
ASSLFTGWISTDTQY
>TRBV7-9|TRBJ1-5
ASSLGTGSSNQPQH
>TRBV6-1|TRBJ2-2
ASSAFNSQTGELF
>TRBV19|TRBJ1-2
ASSMGQGANYGYT
>TRBV19|TRBJ1-3
ASSPAGQPSGNTIY